The sequence of this TCR beta chain was determined in a study of control samples from healthy donors and cancer patients. Method: immunoSEQ multiplex PCR; TCRdb's copy keeps in-frame clones and lacks some. The top ten hold 13% of the sample, which has 150,000 or so clones, 94% seen once. V lost 2 bases and J 2 bases, leaving 9 bases between the germline ends. CDR3 length equals 14 residues. Germline V gene data show CDR1 as MNHEY and CDR2 as SVGAGI. The rearrangement links TRBV6-5 to TRBJ1-1; D is unresolved. This receptor was taken from a man in his forties in good health. Sequencing was performed on blood. CDR3 residues: CASSYGHLNTEAFF. The CDR3 DNA is TGTGCCAGCAGTTACGGGCATCTTAACACTGAAGCTTTCTTT.